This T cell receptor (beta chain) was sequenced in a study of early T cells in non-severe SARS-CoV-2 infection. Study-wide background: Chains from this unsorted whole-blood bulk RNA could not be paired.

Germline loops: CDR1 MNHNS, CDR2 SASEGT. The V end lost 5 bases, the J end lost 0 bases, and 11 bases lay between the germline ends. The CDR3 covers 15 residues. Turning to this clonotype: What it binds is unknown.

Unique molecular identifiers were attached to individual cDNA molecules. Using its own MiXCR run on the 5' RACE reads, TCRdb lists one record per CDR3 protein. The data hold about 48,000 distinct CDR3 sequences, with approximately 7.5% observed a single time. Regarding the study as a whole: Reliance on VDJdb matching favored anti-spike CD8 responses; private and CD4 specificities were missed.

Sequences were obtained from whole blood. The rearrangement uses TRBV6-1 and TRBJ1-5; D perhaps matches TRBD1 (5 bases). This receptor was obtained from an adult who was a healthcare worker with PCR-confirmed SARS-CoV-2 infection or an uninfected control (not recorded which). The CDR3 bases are TGTGCCAGCAGTTCCTGGGGGAATAGCAATCAGCCCCAGCATTTT. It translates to CASSSWGNSNQPQHF.